A few counts support the clone carrying this T cell receptor (beta chain). The data belong to a study of HIV-infected patients and healthy controls. Trimming took off 4 bases at V and 4 bases at J, with 17 bases between the two ends. CDR1 and CDR2 (germline): SGHTA, FQGNSA. CDR3 size: 15 residues. Each CDR3 protein gets one entry after TCRdb re-called the 5' RACE reads with MiXCR. The sample yields around 67,000 distinct CDR3 sequences, about 16% seen once. This receptor was taken from a human donor in good health. J is TRBJ2-7 and V is TRBV7-2; D is perhaps TRBD1 (6 bases). What was sequenced was CD4+ T cells from blood. The CDR3, as DNA: TGTGCCAGCAGCTCCACCCGGGACATCGCGTACGAGCAGTACTTC. This encodes CASSSTRDIAYEQYF.